This TCR beta chain derives from a study of T cells in Graves' hyperthyroidism and ophthalmopathy. Study overall: Sampling of peripheral blood happened at initial diagnosis, prior to any treatment.

This clonotype was picked up many times. Its matching antigen is unknown. Researchers took RNA transcripts and amplified the TCR beta CDR3 regions from them. The primer set for the first-round RT-PCR of the TCR CDR3 was HTBI. A single record per CDR3 protein comes from TCRdb applying MiXCR to the multiplex PCR reads. The sample lists a few hundred thousand distinct CDR3 sequences; 15% to 18% were seen once. Study observations and caveats: Ophthalmopathy was distinguished from stable hyperthyroidism by 13 V-J signatures.

The receptor was isolated from a woman in her thirties with Graves' hyperthyroidism. The sequencing sample was made of blood.

CDR3 protein: CASSYGTSSETQYF. The CDR3 DNA reads TGTGCCAGCAGTTACGGGACTTCCTCAGAGACCCAGTACTTC. The chain combines TRBV6-2 or TRBV6-3 with TRBJ2-5; perhaps TRBD2 as D (6 bases). Germline CDR1 reads MNHEY; CDR2 reads SVGEGT. The CDR3 length is 14 residues. V was trimmed by 2 bases and J by 4 bases, leaving 11 bases between them.